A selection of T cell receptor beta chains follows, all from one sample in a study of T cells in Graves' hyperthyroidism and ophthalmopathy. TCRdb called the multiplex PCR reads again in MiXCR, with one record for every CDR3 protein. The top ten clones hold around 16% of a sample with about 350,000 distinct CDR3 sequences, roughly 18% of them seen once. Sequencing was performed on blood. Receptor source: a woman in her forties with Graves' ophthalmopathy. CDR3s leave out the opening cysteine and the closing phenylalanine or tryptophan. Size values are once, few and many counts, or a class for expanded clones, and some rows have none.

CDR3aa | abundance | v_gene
ASSELVGSGYGYI | few | TRBV10-2
ASSYNAVDYT | many | TRBV6-5
ASGGWSSPETQY | many | TRBV6-2/TRBV6-3
SALPPAAKNIQY | NA | TRBV29-1
ASSFQVPTYEQY | many | TRBV6-2/TRBV6-3
ASRIGVNTGELF | many | TRBV11-2
ASTLGQGGTDTQY | many | TRBV5-1
ASAGTSGANVLT | many | TRBV7-3
ASTPITTYVNSPLH | many | TRBV2
AWSVNKPFNIQY | many | TRBV30
ASSPSTGTGVNEQY | many | TRBV18
ASRPGSELNTEAF | many | TRBV11-3
ASSSESGIDEQY | many | TRBV7-6
ATSGRVSRAGTDTQY | many | TRBV24-1